The rows below give T cell receptor beta chains drawn from one sample of a study of blood T cell repertoires in COVID-19. Sequenced by immunoSEQ multiplex PCR; TCRdb stores in-frame clones only, minus some. Of some 250,000 clones in the sample, 88% were seen once. Sequencing was done on a sample of peripheral blood. Receptors were obtained from a human donor in a cohort sampled during active COVID-19. Both conserved end residues are part of each CDR3. Each record gives: CDR3 protein, clone size, V gene, J gene. The size of a clone is reported for some rows only, either as once, few or many, or as a class for expanded clones.

CASGPSLGGTSQPQHF	NA	TRBV12-5	TRBJ1-5
CASSLASGSTGEQYF	NA	TRBV7-2	TRBJ2-7
CASSQDPAGMVTDTQYF	NA	TRBV4-3	TRBJ2-3
CASSFRDRVDTEAFF	few	TRBV18	TRBJ1-1
CASSQSRAGSLAKNIQYF	NA	TRBV4-1	TRBJ2-4
CASSPLTGSYGYTF	NA	TRBV6-5	TRBJ1-2
CATSDSTPGNSGNTIYF	NA	TRBV24-1	TRBJ1-3
CASSQWGRGGTEAFF	NA	TRBV4-3	TRBJ1-1
CATSGSGGPYNNEQFF	NA	TRBV24-1	TRBJ2-1
CSASRVQGRDQPQHF	NA	TRBV20-1	TRBJ1-5
CASSRNNPGGGGETQYF	once	TRBV6-2/TRBV6-3	TRBJ2-5
CASSDLQGSQETQYF	NA	TRBV5-1	TRBJ2-5
CASSRSGIINQPQHF	NA	TRBV7-9	TRBJ1-5
CASSRELLNGRGGYTF	NA	TRBV3-1/TRBV3-2	TRBJ1-2
CASSQDSSGANVLTF	once	TRBV5-1	TRBJ2-6
CALPPRDFTDTQYF	NA	TRBV2	TRBJ2-3
CASSHNYEQYF	NA	TRBV6-5	TRBJ2-7